The 23 T cell receptor beta chains in this list originate from one sample, sequenced in a study of OX40 agonist ivuxolimab in advanced cancers. TCRdb's copy holds only in-frame clones and misses some; the assay was immunoSEQ multiplex PCR. The sample consists of around 92,000 clones, roughly 84% of them appearing once. Sequences were derived from CD4+ or CD8+ T cells sorted from blood, sampled in a trial of the OX40 agonist ivuxolimab. These TCRs come from an adult with an advanced solid tumor such as melanoma, head and neck, liver or kidney cancer.

This chain links TRBV6-1 with TRBJ1-1; D not certain. V gave up 5 bases and J gave up 7 bases, with 8 bases separating them. From germline, CDR1 is MNHNS and CDR2 SASEGT. There are 11 residues in the CDR3. The CDR3 loop is CASSLGGEAFF. The DNA for the CDR3 is TGTGCCAGCAGTCTAGGAGGTGAAGCTTTCTTT.

The rearrangement uses TRBV6-5 and TRBJ1-2; 9 bases fit TRBD1. The CDR3 extends over 13 amino acids. The V and J ends lost 10 bases and 7 bases, in that order; junction bases with no gene match: 10. The germline gives CDR1 MNHEY, CDR2 SVGAGI. The CDR3 bases are TGTGCCACCCTGCCGGGACAGGGTCGTGGCTACACCTTC. It yields the protein CATLPGQGRGYTF.

The J gene is TRBJ2-7, the V gene TRBV5-4, with D unresolved. This CDR3 has 13 amino acids. Looked up from germline, CDR1 is SGHNT and CDR2 is YYREEE (reference sequence). V lost 1 base and J lost 2, with 7 bases in between. The CDR3 DNA is TGTGCCAGCAGCTTGCCCCAGACCTACGAGCAGTACTTC. Translating it yields CASSLPQTYEQYF.

The chain combines TRBV30 with TRBJ2-2, with D possibly matching TRBD2 (6 bases). This CDR3 is built from 15 residues. The V gene's germline CDR1 is GTSNPN and CDR2 SVGIG (reference sequence). V was clipped by 5 bases and J by 3 bases, with 16 bases between them. CDR3 loop: CAWEFGRGYTGELFF. The CDR3 bases are TGTGCCTGGGAGTTTGGGCGGGGTTACACCGGGGAGCTGTTTTTT.

This rearrangement joins TRBV19 to TRBJ1-5; D gene uncertain. V dropped 5 bases and J dropped 7 bases, with 18 bases sitting between them. Germline V gene data show CDR1 as LNHDA and CDR2 as SQIVND (reference sequence). The CDR3 length is 15 residues. The CDR3 DNA reads as TGTGCCAGTAGTGCCGGATCCCCGACGGGGCAGCCCCAGCATTTT. Its protein product is CASSAGSPTGQPQHF.

This sequence joins TRBV30 and TRBJ2-7; the match to TRBD2 covers 8 bases. The CDR3 sequence is 17 residues long. Germline values: CDR1 GTSNPN, CDR2 SVGIG (reference sequence). J lost 2 bases, V lost 4 bases, and 16 bases had no gene match. The CDR3 spells CAWTGGSGAKIAYEQYF. The CDR3 DNA sequence: TGTGCCTGGACCGGAGGTAGCGGGGCCAAAATCGCCTACGAGCAGTACTTC.

Many counts were recorded for this clone. This chain uses TRBV30 with TRBJ1-4; D perhaps matches TRBD1 (6 bases). The CDR3 covers 13 residues. The V gene's germline CDR1 is GTSNPN and CDR2 SVGIG (reference sequence). V lost 1 base and J lost 10, with 13 bases in between. The CDR3 spells CAWSDQGIGKLFF. The CDR3, as DNA: TGTGCCTGGAGTGACCAGGGGATAGGAAAACTGTTTTTT.

This clone was found a few times. This chain joins TRBV6-4 and TRBJ2-1; possibly TRBD1 for D (5 bases). Germline V gene lookup returns CDR1 MRHNA and CDR2 SNTAGT. V lost 5 bases and J 4 bases, leaving 9 bases between the germline ends. The CDR3 sequence is 13 residues long. For the CDR3, the DNA is TGTGCCAGCAGTCAGGGATTTTACAATGAGCAGTTCTTC. Translation gives CASSQGFYNEQFF.

J is TRBJ1-2 and V is TRBV5-1; D is uncertain. Trimming took 0 bases from V and 8 from J, leaving 14 bases between them. This CDR3 is built from 14 residues. Per germline, CDR1 SGHRS and CDR2 YFSETQ. The CDR3 bases are TGCGCCAGCAGCTTGGGCTTGGAGAGTGGCGGCTACACCTTC. This encodes CASSLGLESGGYTF.

This chain connects TRBV11-2 to TRBJ1-2, with unresolved D. Germline V CDR1 and CDR2: SGHAT, FQNNGV. The CDR3 spans 15 residues. V dropped 4 bases and J dropped 2 bases, with 14 bases sitting between them. CDR3 DNA: TGTGCCAGCAGCTCGTCTGGGGAGAGGAACTATGGCTACACCTTC. Encoded protein: CASSSSGERNYGYTF.

The chain employs TRBV28 and TRBJ1-1, with 7 bases matching TRBD1. Trimming removed 10 bases from V and 2 bases from J; junction bases left unmatched: 7. The CDR3 runs 13 residues. Germline V gene data show CDR1 as MDHEN and CDR2 as SYDVKM. CDR3 DNA sequence: TGTGCCACCACGAGGGGGCAAAACACTGAAGCTTTCTTT. Amino acid sequence: CATTRGQNTEAFF.

This clone appeared a few times. The chain employs TRBV10-1 and TRBJ1-4; possible D gene TRBD1, 5 bases. Trimming stripped 5 bases from V and 5 bases from J, with 12 bases between. CDR1 is WNHNN and CDR2 is SYGVQD in the germline V gene (reference sequence). The CDR3 has 14 amino acids. The DNA of the CDR3 is TGCGCCAGCAGTACAGGAGGAGGGAATGAAAAACTGTTTTTT. Residues: CASSTGGGNEKLFF.

This clone showed up just a few times. The gene calls are TRBV9 and TRBJ1-1; unclear D gene. Germline V gene data show CDR1 as SGDLS and CDR2 as YYNGEE. Between the trimmed V and J ends, which lost 3 bases and 1 base, there was a span of 10 bases. CDR3 length: 14 amino acids. The CDR3 is CASSGPTPNTEAFF. The DNA of the CDR3 is TGTGCCAGCAGCGGACCCACACCGAACACTGAAGCTTTCTTT.

The V and J genes are TRBV9 and TRBJ1-2; a possible D gene is TRBD1 (6 bases). The CDR3 sequence is 14 residues long. Germline loops: CDR1 SGDLS, CDR2 YYNGEE. Trimming stripped 0 bases from V and 4 bases from J, with 10 bases between. CDR3 region: CASSVAGGGYGYTF. The CDR3, as DNA: TGTGCCAGCAGCGTAGCCGGGGGCGGCTATGGCTACACCTTC.

The chain joins TRBV10-2 to TRBJ1-5; D gene uncertain. The germline gives CDR1 WSHSY, CDR2 SAAADI. The CDR3 runs 13 residues. The V end was cut by 3 bases, the J end by 4 bases, with 7 bases between. The CDR3 is CASSEQINQPQHF. The DNA for the CDR3 is TGCGCCAGCAGTGAACAGATAAATCAGCCCCAGCATTTT.

The chain carries TRBV7-2 and TRBJ1-2, with a possible D match to TRBD1 (5 bases). The CDR3 has 17 amino acids. V was clipped by 5 bases and J by 0 bases, with 19 bases between them. From germline, CDR1 is SGHTA and CDR2 FQGNSA. CDR3: CASSLLGGLGANYGYTF. Written as DNA, the CDR3 is TGTGCCAGCAGCCTCCTCGGAGGGTTGGGGGCTAACTATGGCTACACCTTC.

J is TRBJ2-7 and V is TRBV18, with no clear D. Trimming removed 3 bases at V and 6 bases at J, with 18 bases between. Germline values: CDR1 KGHSH, CDR2 LQKENI. CDR3 length: 15 amino acids. The CDR3: CASSPQGLGMGEQYF. CDR3 DNA: TGTGCCAGCTCACCTCAAGGTCTGGGGATGGGCGAGCAGTACTTC.

The CDR3 nucleotides are TGTGCCACCAGCATCGGATCCGGCACAGATACGCAGTATTTT. Its translation is CATSIGSGTDTQYF. The V gene is TRBV15, the J gene TRBJ2-3; D gene uncertain. Germline V lookup: CDR1 LNHNV, CDR2 YYDKDF (reference sequence). V was clipped by 4 bases and J by 1 base, with 9 bases between them. The CDR3 loop spans 14 amino acids.

A single count supports this clone. The CDR3 DNA reads TGTGCCAGCAGCTTACAGGGGAATCAGCCCCAGCATTTT. Amino acids: CASSLQGNQPQHF. The chain couples TRBV5-4 to TRBJ1-5, with 7 nucleotides matching TRBD1. Losses at the gene ends were 2 bases for V and 4 bases for J; bases not matched to a gene: 0. Germline V CDR1 and CDR2: SGHNT, YYREEE (reference sequence). The CDR3 has 13 residues. Complete variable domain (other parts from reference TRBV5-4 and TRBJ1-5): ETGVTQSPTHLIKTRGQQVTLRCSSQSGHNTVSWYQQALGQGPQFIFQYYREEENGRGNFPPRFSGLQFPNYSSELNVNALELDDSALYLCASSLQGNQPQHFGDGTRLSIL.

About this clone: Other nucleotide sequences from this sample produce the same CDR3. The CDR3 reads CASSSPGQGNEKLFF. The CDR3 bases are TGTGCCAGCAGTTCACCGGGACAGGGTAATGAAAAACTGTTTTTT. The chain carries TRBV28 and TRBJ1-4; 9 bases are shared with TRBD1. V shed 4 bases, J shed 4 bases, and the junction held 4 bases outside the gene matches. Germline CDR1 MDHEN, CDR2 SYDVKM. The CDR3 totals 15 residues.

Only one count was recorded for this clone. V gene TRBV6-6 combines with J gene TRBJ1-6; the match to TRBD1 covers 7 bases. The length of the CDR3 is 14 residues. J gave up 8 bases and V 3 bases, and 4 bases lay outside the gene matches. Germline CDR1 and CDR2: MNHNY and SVGAGI (reference sequence). The CDR3, as DNA: TGTGCCAGCAGTTATGTTCAGGGGGATTCACCCCTCCACTTT. It translates to CASSYVQGDSPLHF.

In its sample, this clone is medium-sized. V is TRBV20-1 and J is TRBJ1-1; D ambiguous. This CDR3 is built from 11 residues. Trimming removed 6 bases from V and 3 bases from J, with 8 bases in between. Looked up from germline, CDR1 is DFQATT and CDR2 is SNEGSKA (reference sequence). CDR3 loop: CSASTDTEAFF. CDR3 in DNA: TGCAGTGCCAGTACGGACACTGAAGCTTTCTTT.

The DNA of the CDR3 is TGTGCCAGCAGTTTCTTCCAGGGGGGCCCGGCCCAGCCCCAGCATTTT. Amino acids: CASSFFQGGPAQPQHF. The chain has TRBV28 and TRBJ1-5, with 7 bases lining up with TRBD1. CDR1 MDHEN and CDR2 SYDVKM come from the germline V gene. The CDR3 length is 16 residues. The J segment lost 7 bases and the V segment lost 3 bases, leaving 12 bases of the junction unmatched.